This T cell receptor (beta chain) was captured by sequencing in a study of vaccination and CD4 T cells after COVID-19. Overall study: The study drew post-COVID samples a median roughly 99 days after diagnosis (range 35 to 161). General study points: Early timepoints after natural infection were not analyzed in these convalescent patients.

With respect to this clonotype: Antigen unknown.

Trimming left V 3 bases short and J 0 bases short, with 8 bases between. CDR1 SEHNR and CDR2 FQNEAQ come from the germline V gene (reference sequence). This CDR3 contains 14 residues. Treatment indicated: roughly ten-day PBMC culture with coronavirus spike peptide pools or control peptides (ViraFEST assay). After expanding antigen-specific T cells with peptide pools, ViraFEST sequenced their TCRs. Cells were cultured for 9 to 10 days, and then CD4+ T cells were isolated by negative selection. Sequence data for DNA of cultured CD4+ T cells were generated by the Oncomine TCR Beta short-read assay. TCRdb reanalysed the PCR reads using MiXCR and keeps one entry per CDR3 protein. The sample shows about 13,000 distinct CDR3 sequences, over 45% of them seen only once.

The chain joins TRBV7-9 to TRBJ1-1; no clear D gene. Sequenced: CD4+ T cells from blood, cultured in vitro. The receptor's source is a human donor who had recovered from COVID-19. The CDR3, as DNA: TGTGCCAGCAGCTTCCGGGGTATGAACACTGAAGCTTTCTTT. This gives the protein CASSFRGMNTEAFF. Looking up the rest from reference TRBV7-9 and TRBJ1-1 gives the full variable domain: DTGVSQNPRHKITKRGQNVTFRCDPISEHNRLYWYRQTLGQGPEFLTYFQNEAQLEKSRLLSDRFSAERPKGSFSTLEIQRTEQGDSAMYLCASSFRGMNTEAFFGQGTRLTVV.